Listed below are T cell receptor beta chains from one sample, sequenced in a study of glioma-infiltrating T cells. One entry per CDR3 protein, called by TCRdb with MiXCR from the multiplex PCR reads. In the table there are approximately 130,000 distinct CDR3 sequences, around 25% of which are singletons. The sample comprised glioma tissue, nonneoplastic brain tissue, or PBMCs (not recorded which). The receptors stem from a human donor with low-grade glioma or glioblastoma, undergoing nonglioma brain surgery, or in good health (not recorded which). The CDR3 runs from the conserved cysteine through the conserved F or W. The D gene is left open where the match is weak. Clone size is not always given. Where it is, it says once, few, many or a class for expanded clones.

size,V,D,J,DNA,CDR3
NA,TRBV4-1,NA,TRBJ2-5,TGCGCCAGCAGCCGAGCTGGATCTGAGGAGACCCAGTACTTC,CASSRAGSEETQYF
once,TRBV3-1,NA,TRBJ2-4,TGTGCCAGCAGCCCCACCGGGAGAGGGTCAGGGATAGCCAAAAACATTCAGTACTTC,CASSPTGRGSGIAKNIQYF
few,TRBV28,NA,TRBJ1-2,TGTGCCAGCAGCCTAGACACATTCGACGGCTACACCTTC,CASSLDTFDGYTF
once,TRBV18,NA,TRBJ1-2,TGTGCCAGAGGAGTCAGGGAAGACTATGGCTACACCTTC,CARGVREDYGYTF
many,TRBV27,NA,TRBJ2-1,TGTGCCAGCAGTGGCACAGGGAACAATGAGCAGTTCTTC,CASSGTGNNEQFF
NA,TRBV5-1,NA,TRBJ2-3,TGCGCCAGCAGCTTGAATTGGGGCACAGATACGCAGTATTTT,CASSLNWGTDTQYF
NA,TRBV7-9,NA,TRBJ1-5,NA,CASSFYICSARPEWGRGQPQHF
many,TRBV27,TRBD2,TRBJ2-5,TGTGCCAGCAGTCCCTTGGGACTAGCGGACCAAGAGACCCAGTACTTC,CASSPLGLADQETQYF
few,TRBV2,NA,TRBJ1-6,TGTGCCAGCAGGTGGTCAGGGTGGAATAATTCACCCCTCCACTTT,CASRWSGWNNSPLHF
many,TRBV11-2,NA,TRBJ2-1,TGTGCCAGCAGCTTAAACTACAATGAGCAGTTCTTC,CASSLNYNEQFF
few,TRBV24-1,TRBD2,TRBJ2-1,TGTGCCACCAGTGACTCTAGCGGGAGAGCCTACAATGAGCAGTTCTTC,CATSDSSGRAYNEQFF
many,TRBV6-2/TRBV6-3,NA,TRBJ1-2,TGTGCCAGCAGTTCCGCCGGGGTGCAGGGAAGCGGCTACACCTTC,CASSSAGVQGSGYTF
NA,TRBV19,TRBD2,TRBJ2-2,TGTGCCAGTATAGGGCGGGGGGGCACCAACACCGGGGAGCTGTTTTTT,CASIGRGGTNTGELFF
NA,TRBV19,NA,TRBJ1-3,TGTGCCAGTACCCGGGACGCATCCTCTGGAAACACCATATATTTT,CASTRDASSGNTIYF
many,TRBV2,NA,TRBJ1-5,TGTGCCAGCCGGCTGGATAGCAATCAGCCCCAGCATTTT,CASRLDSNQPQHF
NA,TRBV7-2,NA,TRBJ2-3,TGTGCCAGCACCATGGGGGCTAGCGGCCCCCGGAGTACGCAGTATTTT,CASTMGASGPRSTQYF
NA,TRBV7-9,NA,TRBJ2-1,TGTGCCAGCAGCCCTCGTCTAGGCTGGGAAGACAATGAGCAGTTCTTC,CASSPRLGWEDNEQFF
NA,TRBV5-1,NA,TRBJ1-1,TGCGCCAGCAGCTTGGATGGGACAACTAAAGCTTTCTTT,CASSLDGTTKAFF
few,TRBV19,NA,TRBJ1-6,TGTGCCAGTAGTATCCCAGGGGCCCGTTCACCCCTCCACTTT,CASSIPGARSPLHF
many,TRBV28,NA,TRBJ1-5,TGTGCCAGCACCCCCCCCGGGGTAAGCAATCAGCCCCAGCATTTT,CASTPPGVSNQPQHF
NA,TRBV2,NA,TRBJ1-1,TGTGCCAGCAGTGAAACCCCGAACACTGAAGCTTTCTTT,CASSETPNTEAFF
NA,TRBV3-1,NA,TRBJ1-4,TGTGCCAGCAGCCAGTGGGCAGCCACTAATGAAAAACTGTTTTTT,CASSQWAATNEKLFF
few,TRBV7-2,TRBD1,TRBJ1-5,TGTGCCAGCAGTGAGACAGGGGGCGGACAGCCCAAGCATTTT,CASSETGGGQPKHF
NA,TRBV28,NA,TRBJ1-2,TGTGCCAGCAGTTTCCCAGGGGTAGGCTACACCTTC,CASSFPGVGYTF
NA,TRBV6-2/TRBV6-3,NA,TRBJ2-1,TGTGCCAGCAGTTACCTCAGCGCCCATGAGCAGCTCTTC,CASSYLSAHEQLF
few,TRBV20-1,TRBD2,TRBJ2-1,TGCAGTGCTAGAGATCCCGGACTAGCGGGGGCCGTGCAGTTCTTC,CSARDPGLAGAVQFF
many,TRBV20-1,NA,TRBJ2-1,TGCAGTGCTAGAGTCAGGACCTACAATGAGCAGTTCTTC,CSARVRTYNEQFF
NA,TRBV7-9,NA,TRBJ1-5,TGCGCCAGCAGCCTTAGCGGACGGGACGGGGTTCAGCCCCAGCATTTT,CASSLSGRDGVQPQHF
NA,TRBV3-1,TRBD1,TRBJ2-1,TGTGCCAGCACCCCGGCTCCCGGGACAGGTAACAATGAGCAGTTCTTC,CASTPAPGTGNNEQFF
NA,TRBV5-1,NA,TRBJ1-2,TGCGCCAGCAGCTTGGATACGAGCCGAGGGGACTATGGCTACACCTTC,CASSLDTSRGDYGYTF
many,TRBV14,NA,TRBJ2-1,TGTGCCAGCAGCCGGGTTGCTCTCGGATACAATGAGCAGTTCTTC,CASSRVALGYNEQFF
once,TRBV5-1,NA,TRBJ2-3,TGCGCCAGTCTCCGGGACGTAGCATCAGATACGCAGTATTTT,CASLRDVASDTQYF
NA,TRBV20-1,NA,TRBJ1-5,TGCAGTGCTAGTTTACAGCCTAGCAATCAGCCCCAGCATTTT,CSASLQPSNQPQHF
many,TRBV10-3,NA,TRBJ1-1,TGTGCCATCAGCCACGACACCAACACTGAAGCTTTCTTT,CAISHDTNTEAFF
NA,TRBV2,NA,TRBJ2-1,TGTGCCAGCAGAGTCGTTGAGCAGTTCTTC,CASRVVEQFF
NA,TRBV6-4,NA,TRBJ2-3,TGTGCCAGCAGTGCGGGGTATTCCAAGCCAGATACGCAGTATTTT,CASSAGYSKPDTQYF
many,TRBV6-1,TRBD1,TRBJ1-5,TGTGCCAGCAGTTTACAGGGGGCTTGGAATCAGCCCCAGCATTTT,CASSLQGAWNQPQHF
NA,TRBV5-1,NA,TRBJ1-6,TGCGCCAGCAGCTTGGAGGCTCGACACTATAATTCACCCCTCCACTTT,CASSLEARHYNSPLHF
many,TRBV6-1,NA,TRBJ1-2,TGTGCCAGCAGTTATCCGGGTGGCTACACCTTC,CASSYPGGYTF
many,TRBV3-1,NA,TRBJ1-1,TGTGCCAGCAGCCAAGAGGGCAGCAGGAAAGCTTTCTTT,CASSQEGSRKAFF
NA,TRBV5-1,NA,TRBJ1-5,TGCGCCAGCAGCTTGGGAGGGGAGAACAATCAGCCCCAGCATTTT,CASSLGGENNQPQHF
many,TRBV7-9,NA,TRBJ2-5,TGTGCCAGCAGCAGGGACGTCGAAGAGACCCAGTACTTC,CASSRDVEETQYF
few,TRBV7-4,NA,TRBJ2-5,TGTGCCAGCAGCTTAAAGGTCCAAGAGACCCAGTACTTC,CASSLKVQETQYF
few,TRBV20-1,NA,TRBJ2-1,TGCAGTGCTAGAGATTCGGGGGCAGGGTTGGGAAGTGAGCAGTTCTTC,CSARDSGAGLGSEQFF
NA,TRBV3-1,TRBD1,TRBJ1-3,TGTGCCAGCAGCCCAGACAGGGGTTACACCATATATTTT,CASSPDRGYTIYF
NA,TRBV4-1,NA,TRBJ2-1,TGCGCCAGCAGCCCCCGGGCGGGACCTCCCTACAATGAGCAGTTCTTC,CASSPRAGPPYNEQFF
NA,TRBV12-3/TRBV12-4,NA,TRBJ1-1,TGTGCCAGCAGTTTAAGGAGTCTTGGCACTGAAGCTTTCTTT,CASSLRSLGTEAFF